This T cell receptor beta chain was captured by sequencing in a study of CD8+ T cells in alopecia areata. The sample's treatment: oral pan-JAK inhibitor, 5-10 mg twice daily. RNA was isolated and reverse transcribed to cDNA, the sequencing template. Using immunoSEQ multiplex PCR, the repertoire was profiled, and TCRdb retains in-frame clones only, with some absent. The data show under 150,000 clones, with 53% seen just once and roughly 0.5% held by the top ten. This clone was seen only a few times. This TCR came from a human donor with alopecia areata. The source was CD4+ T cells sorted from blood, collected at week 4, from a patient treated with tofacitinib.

The CDR3 protein is CSVDVGLGTQYF. In nucleotides, the CDR3 is TGCAGCGTTGACGTAGGGCTAGGGACCCAGTACTTC. The rearrangement uses TRBV29-1 and TRBJ2-5; D is uncertain. This CDR3 has 12 residues. Germline-derived CDR1 and CDR2 are SQVTM and ANQGSEA. V was shortened by 3 bases and J by 7 bases, with 12 bases between the two germline ends.